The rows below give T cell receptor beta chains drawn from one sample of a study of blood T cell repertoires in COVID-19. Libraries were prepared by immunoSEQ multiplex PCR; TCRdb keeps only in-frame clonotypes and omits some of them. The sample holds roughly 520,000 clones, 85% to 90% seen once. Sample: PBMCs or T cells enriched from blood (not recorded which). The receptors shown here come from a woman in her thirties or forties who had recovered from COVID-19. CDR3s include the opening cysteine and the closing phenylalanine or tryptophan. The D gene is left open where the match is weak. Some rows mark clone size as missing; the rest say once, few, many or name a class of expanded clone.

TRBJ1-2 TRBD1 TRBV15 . CATSRGGTGQRNIYTF TGTGCCACCAGCAGGGGGGGTACGGGACAGAGGAATATCTACACCTTC
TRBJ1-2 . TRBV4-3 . CASSQVPLGRYGYTF TGCGCCAGCAGCCAAGTCCCACTAGGAAGATATGGCTACACCTTC
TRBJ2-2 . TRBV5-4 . CASIEDRNTGELFF TGTGCCAGCATCGAAGACAGGAACACCGGGGAGCTGTTTTTT
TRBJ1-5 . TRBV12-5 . CASARGGAQPQHF TGTGCTAGTGCCAGGGGAGGGGCTCAGCCCCAGCATTTT
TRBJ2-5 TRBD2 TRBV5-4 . CASSSWGGGTSGPQETQYF TGTGCCAGCAGCTCCTGGGGGGGAGGGACTAGCGGCCCCCAAGAGACCCAGTACTTC
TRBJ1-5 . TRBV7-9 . CASSAWTASSNQPQHF TGTGCCAGCAGCGCATGGACAGCTTCTAGCAATCAGCCCCAGCATTTT
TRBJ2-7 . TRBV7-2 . CASSLGDTPNYEQYF TGTGCCAGCAGCTTAGGGGACACCCCCAATTACGAGCAGTACTTC
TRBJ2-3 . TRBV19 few CASSIGSTDTQYF TGTGCCAGTAGTATCGGGAGCACAGATACGCAGTATTTT
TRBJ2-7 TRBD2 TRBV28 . CASSLVAGVGPPEQYF TGTGCCAGCAGTTTAGTAGCGGGAGTGGGGCCTCCCGAGCAGTACTTC
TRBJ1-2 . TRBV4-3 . CASSQEDGQQIYGYTF TGCGCCAGCAGCCAAGAGGACGGACAGCAAATCTATGGCTACACCTTC
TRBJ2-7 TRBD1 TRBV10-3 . CAISILQGALHEQYF TGTGCCATCAGCATTCTACAGGGGGCCCTACACGAGCAGTACTTC
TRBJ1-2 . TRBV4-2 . CASSQGTEGYYGYTF TGTGCCAGCAGCCAAGGGACAGAAGGTTACTATGGCTACACCTTC
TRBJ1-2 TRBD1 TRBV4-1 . CASSQERTGAYGYTF TGCGCCAGCAGCCAAGAAAGGACAGGGGCCTATGGCTACACCTTC
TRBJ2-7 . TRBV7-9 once CASSFRGIYEQYF TGTGCCAGCAGCTTCAGGGGTATATACGAGCAGTACTTC
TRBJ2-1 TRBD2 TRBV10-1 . CASSSSGPNSEQFF TGCGCCAGCAGTTCTAGCGGGCCAAATTCAGAGCAGTTCTTC
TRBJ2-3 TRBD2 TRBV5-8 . CASSLGLAGFTDTQYF TGTGCCAGCAGCCTGGGACTAGCGGGCTTCACAGATACGCAGTATTTT
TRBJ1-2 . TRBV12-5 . CASGLTPNRNYGYTF TGTGCTAGTGGTTTGACACCGAACAGGAACTATGGCTACACCTTC
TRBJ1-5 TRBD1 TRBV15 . CATSGDRGYQPQHF TGTGCCACCAGCGGCGACAGGGGATATCAGCCCCAGCATTTT
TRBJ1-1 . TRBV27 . CASSFEGSTEAFF TGTGCCAGCAGTTTTGAGGGTTCCACTGAAGCTTTCTTT
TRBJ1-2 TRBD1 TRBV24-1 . CATSETGQGFGYTF TGTGCCACCAGTGAAACGGGACAGGGGTTTGGCTACACCTTC
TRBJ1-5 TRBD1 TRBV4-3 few CASSQDRGPQPQHF TGCGCCAGCAGCCAAGACAGGGGGCCTCAGCCCCAGCATTTT
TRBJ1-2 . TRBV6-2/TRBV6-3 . CASSYPTGGGFNYGYTF TGTGCCAGCAGTTACCCGACCGGGGGGGGCTTCAACTATGGCTACACCTTC
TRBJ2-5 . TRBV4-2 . CASSQTSEETQYF TGTGCCAGCAGCCAAACCAGCGAAGAGACCCAGTACTTC
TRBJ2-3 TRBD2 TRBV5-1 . CASSLGLAESTDTQYF TGCGCCAGCAGCTTGGGGCTAGCGGAGAGCACAGATACGCAGTATTTT
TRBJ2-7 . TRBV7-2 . CASSRLGEQYF TGTGCCAGCAGCCGACTAGGAGAGCAGTACTTC
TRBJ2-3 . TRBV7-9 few CASNGNEALPMSTDTQYF TGTGCCAGCAACGGAAACGAGGCACTACCAATGAGCACAGATACGCAGTATTTT
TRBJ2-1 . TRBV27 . CASSLISNPRADNEQFF TGTGCCAGCAGTTTAATCTCTAATCCTAGAGCTGACAATGAGCAGTTCTTC
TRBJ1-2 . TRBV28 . CASTAGDNYGYTF TGTGCCAGCACGGCAGGGGATAACTATGGCTACACCTTC
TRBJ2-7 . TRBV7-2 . CASSQKPNYEQYF TGTGCCAGCAGCCAGAAACCCAACTACGAGCAGTACTTC
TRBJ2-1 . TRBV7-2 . CASSLALAGARDEQFF TGTGCCAGCAGCTTAGCGTTGGCGGGGGCCCGAGATGAGCAGTTCTTC
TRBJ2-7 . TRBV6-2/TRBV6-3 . CASSYPPYSYEQYF TGTGCCAGCAGTTACCCACCCTACTCCTACGAGCAGTACTTC
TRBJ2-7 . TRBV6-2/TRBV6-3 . CASSLGGSYEQYF TGTGCCAGCAGTCTGGGAGGCTCCTACGAGCAGTACTTC
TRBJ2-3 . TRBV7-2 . CASSLFKDTQYF TGTGCCAGCAGCTTGTTCAAAGATACGCAGTATTTT
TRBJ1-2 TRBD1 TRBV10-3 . CAISEAGQGAGYTF TGTGCCATCAGTGAGGCGGGACAGGGGGCTGGCTACACCTTC
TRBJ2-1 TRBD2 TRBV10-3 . CAIRGLAGSYNEQFF TGTGCCATCAGGGGACTAGCGGGCTCCTACAATGAGCAGTTCTTC
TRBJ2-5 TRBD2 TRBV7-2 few CASSLNRGGQETQYF TGTGCCAGCAGCTTAAACCGGGGGGGGCAAGAGACCCAGTACTTC
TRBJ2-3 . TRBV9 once CASSFTAGQGGKDTQYF TGTGCCAGCAGCTTCACCGCTGGACAGGGAGGGAAAGATACGCAGTATTTT
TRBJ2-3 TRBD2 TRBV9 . CASSAGTSGMSTDTQYF TGTGCCAGCAGCGCCGGGACTAGCGGGATGAGCACAGATACGCAGTATTTT
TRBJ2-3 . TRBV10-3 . CAISESEVARSTDTQYF TGTGCCATCAGTGAGTCGGAGGTAGCGCGAAGCACAGATACGCAGTATTTT
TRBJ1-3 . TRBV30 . CAWSVLGGSGNTIYF TGTGCCTGGAGTGTTTTAGGCGGCTCTGGAAACACCATATATTTT
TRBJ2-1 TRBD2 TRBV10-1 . CASSEWASGSSYNEQFF TGCGCCAGCAGTGAATGGGCTAGCGGGAGCTCCTACAATGAGCAGTTCTTC
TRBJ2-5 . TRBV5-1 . CASSFLGVETQYF TGCGCCAGCAGCTTTTTAGGGGTAGAGACCCAGTACTTC
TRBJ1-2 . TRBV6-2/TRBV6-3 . CASSYTPGVSGYGYTF TGTGCCAGCAGTTACACCCCCGGGGTTAGTGGATATGGCTACACCTTC
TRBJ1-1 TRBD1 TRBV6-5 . CASSPGQGSTEAFF TGTGCCAGCAGTCCAGGACAGGGGAGCACTGAAGCTTTCTTT
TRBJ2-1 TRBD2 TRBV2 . CASRPLAGPYNEQFF TGTGCCAGCAGACCCCTAGCGGGGCCATACAATGAGCAGTTCTTC
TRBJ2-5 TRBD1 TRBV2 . CASVKGLEAPRGETQYF TGTGCCAGCGTGAAAGGGCTCGAGGCGCCCAGGGGGGAGACCCAGTACTTC
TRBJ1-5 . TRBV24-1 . CATSAFTGRQHF TGTGCCACCAGTGCCTTTACAGGGCGCCAGCATTTT
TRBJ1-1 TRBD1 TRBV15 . CATSRGDRAEAFF TGTGCCACCAGCAGAGGCGACAGGGCTGAAGCTTTCTTT
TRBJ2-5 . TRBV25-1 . CASSEFRGNKETQYF TGTGCCAGCAGTGAATTTAGGGGCAATAAAGAGACCCAGTACTTC